Listed below are T cell receptor beta chains from one sample, sequenced in a study of OX40 agonist ivuxolimab in advanced cancers. Data came from immunoSEQ multiplex PCR; TCRdb stores just in-frame clones and leaves some out. The profile shows about 100,000 clones, about 91% of them singletons. The sample here was CD4+ or CD8+ T cells sorted from blood, taken in a trial of the OX40 agonist ivuxolimab. The receptor source for this set is an adult with an advanced solid tumor such as melanoma, head and neck, liver or kidney cancer. Both conserved end residues are part of each CDR3. Each record gives: J gene, V gene, D gene, clone size, CDR3 DNA, CDR3 protein. The D gene is left open where the match is weak. Clone size is stated in some rows and not others, as once, few, many or a class when expanded.

>TRBJ1-5|TRBV4-3|-|-
TGCGCCAGCAGCCAAGGGGCAAATAGCAATCAGCCCCAGCATTTT
CASSQGANSNQPQHF
>TRBJ2-4|TRBV4-3|TRBD2|-
TGCGCCAGCAGCCAACTAGCGGGAGGGGGGGACATTCAGTACTTC
CASSQLAGGGDIQYF
>TRBJ2-1|TRBV28|-|-
TGTGCCAGCAGAGATGAACGAGGTTCCCCCTACAATGAGCAGTTCTTC
CASRDERGSPYNEQFF
>TRBJ2-7|TRBV6-5|TRBD2|once
TGTGCCAGCAGGTCCGGGACTAGTCCCTACGAGCAGTACTTC
CASRSGTSPYEQYF
>TRBJ2-3|TRBV29-1|-|-
TGCAGCGTTCACAGAAGCACAGATACGCAGTATTTT
CSVHRSTDTQYF
>TRBJ1-1|TRBV2|-|-
TGTGCCAGCAGTGAAAACGGACAGCCGAACACTGAAGCTTTCTTT
CASSENGQPNTEAFF
>TRBJ2-6|TRBV7-3|TRBD2|-
TGTGCCAGCAGCTACCGGTCGCGGACTAGCGCCAGCTCTGGGGCCAACGTCCTGACTTTC
CASSYRSRTSASSGANVLTF
>TRBJ2-7|TRBV2|-|-
TGTGCCAGTAAGCCCGGGACAAAGGACGGCGAGCAGTACTTC
CASKPGTKDGEQYF
>TRBJ2-5|TRBV5-6|-|-
TGTGCCAGCAGCCGGGGCGGCGGAGAAGAGACCCAGTACTTC
CASSRGGGEETQYF
>TRBJ1-1|TRBV28|-|-
TGTGCCAGCAGTTTATTCCCACATTACATGTCCCTGAGGACTGAAGCTTTCTTT
CASSLFPHYMSLRTEAFF
>TRBJ2-7|TRBV15|TRBD2|-
TGTGCCACCAGCAGTAGCGGGAGGGCCTCTTACGAGCAGTACTTC
CATSSSGRASYEQYF
>TRBJ2-7|TRBV7-2|TRBD1|-
TGTGCCAGCAGCTTACAGGGGGCCGGTCTATACGAGCAGTACTTC
CASSLQGAGLYEQYF
>TRBJ2-2|TRBV10-3|TRBD1|-
TGTGCCATCAGCGGGACAGGGGGAGGCACCGGGGAGCTGTTTTTT
CAISGTGGGTGELFF
>TRBJ2-1|TRBV5-1|-|-
TGCGCCAGCAGCTATACGTTTGGTGAGCAGTTCTTC
CASSYTFGEQFF
>TRBJ2-7|TRBV5-1|-|-
TGCGCCAGCAGCTTGAACAAGTACGAGCAGTACTTC
CASSLNKYEQYF
>TRBJ1-5|TRBV5-1|-|-
TGCGCCAGCAGCTTGGAACCGGGGGCTGAACAGCCCCAGCATTTT
CASSLEPGAEQPQHF
>TRBJ2-3|TRBV6-5|-|-
TGTGCCAGCGTCCCCTCTGGGACCAACACAGATACGCAGTATTTT
CASVPSGTNTDTQYF
>TRBJ2-1|TRBV7-6|-|-
TGTGCCAGCAGTACCGGACTTCCTTCCAATGAGCAGTTCTTC
CASSTGLPSNEQFF
>TRBJ1-5|TRBV19|-|few
TGTGCCAGTAGTATCGAGCGGGGCAATCAGCCCCAGCATTTT
CASSIERGNQPQHF
>TRBJ2-7|TRBV19|-|-
TGTGCCAGTAGTATGAGGGGTGGGGGCCGCTACGAGCAGTACTTC
CASSMRGGGRYEQYF
>TRBJ2-5|TRBV7-9|-|-
TGTGCCAGCAGCTTACTCGCGGGCAACCAAGAGACCCAGTACTTC
CASSLLAGNQETQYF
>TRBJ2-2|TRBV4-2|-|-
TGTGCCAGCAGCCACCTCACCGGGGAGCTGTTTTTT
CASSHLTGELFF
>TRBJ2-7|TRBV29-1|-|-
TGCAGCGTTGAACGGGGGAGCTCCTACGAGCAGTACTTC
CSVERGSSYEQYF
>TRBJ2-6|TRBV28|-|-
TGTGCCAGCAGCTTCGGGGGGCAGGGGATCTCTGGGGCCAACGTCCTGACTTTC
CASSFGGQGISGANVLTF
>TRBJ2-5|TRBV19|TRBD2|-
TGTGCCAGTAGTATGAGCCCCGGACTAGCGGGAGGTGAGACCCAGTACTTC
CASSMSPGLAGGETQYF
>TRBJ1-1|TRBV7-6|TRBD1|-
TGTGCCAGCAGCCAGCGGACAGGGGGTGGGACTGAAGCTTTCTTT
CASSQRTGGGTEAFF
>TRBJ2-7|TRBV10-3|-|-
TGTGCCATCAGTGTTGGACCGATATCCTACGAGCAGTACTTC
CAISVGPISYEQYF
>TRBJ1-1|TRBV7-2|-|-
TGTGCCAGCAGCCGGAACAGGGACGTGAACACTGAAGCTTTCTTT
CASSRNRDVNTEAFF